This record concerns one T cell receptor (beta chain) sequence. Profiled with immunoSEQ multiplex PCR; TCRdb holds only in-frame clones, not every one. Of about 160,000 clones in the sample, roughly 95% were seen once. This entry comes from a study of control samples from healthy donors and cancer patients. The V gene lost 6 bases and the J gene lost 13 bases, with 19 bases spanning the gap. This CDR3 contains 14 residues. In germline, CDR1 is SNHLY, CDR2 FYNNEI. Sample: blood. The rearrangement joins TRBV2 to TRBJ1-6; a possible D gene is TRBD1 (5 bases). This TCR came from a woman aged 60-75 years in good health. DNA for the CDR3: TGTGCCAGCAGGGACCGGGACGCGAGTTCTCCCCTCCACTTT. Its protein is CASRDRDASSPLHF.